This passage covers 29 T cell receptor beta chains from one sample sequenced in a study of molecular identifiers for immune sequencing clone quantification. One entry per CDR3 protein results from TCRdb running MiXCR on the PCR reads. The sample has approximately 90,000 distinct CDR3 sequences; more than 20% are singletons. The source material was naive CD8+ T cells from blood, with Jurkat cell RNA spiked in. Noted subset: FACS-sorted CD8+CD4-CCR7+CD45RA+ naive T cells. These TCRs come from a human donor in good health. Some libraries in this study had Jurkat cell RNA spiked in.

This clonotype was observed at least ten times. V gene TRBV2 combines with J gene TRBJ2-3, with 9 positions matching TRBD2. This CDR3 has 15 amino acids. Germline trimming cut 6 bases from V and 0 bases from J; bases unmatched to any gene: 4. From germline, CDR1 is SNHLY and CDR2 FYNNEI. The CDR3 nucleotides read TGTGCCAGCAGGTTAACTAGCGGGAGCACAGATACGCAGTATTTT. This sequence encodes CASRLTSGSTDTQYF. Looking up the rest from reference TRBV2 and TRBJ2-3 gives the full variable domain: EPEVTQTPSHQVTQMGQEVILRCVPISNHLYFYWYRQILGQKVEFLVSFYNNEISEKSEIFDDQFSVERPDGSNFTLKIRSTKLEDSAMYFCASRLTSGSTDTQYFGPGTRLTVL.

In its sample, this clonotype was seen many times. The chain employs TRBV11-3 and TRBJ2-1; tentatively, D is TRBD2 (7 bases). V lost 1 base and J 6 bases, leaving 13 bases between the germline ends. The CDR3 covers 15 residues. Per germline, CDR1 SGHNT and CDR2 YENEEA. CDR3 coding DNA: TGTGCCAGCAGCTTAGGCGGGGGCATGGCCAATGAGCAGTTCTTC. It codes for CASSLGGGMANEQFF.

This clonotype was counted between two and nine times. This chain connects TRBV5-4 to TRBJ2-2, with 9 bases identical to TRBD1. V lost 2 bases, J lost 6 bases, and 8 bases stayed unmatched. Germline loops: CDR1 SGHNT, CDR2 YYREEE (reference sequence). The CDR3 consists of 16 residues. The CDR3 protein is CASSLTDRGFAGELFF. In nucleotides, the CDR3 is TGTGCCAGCAGCTTAACTGACAGGGGGTTCGCCGGGGAGCTGTTTTTT.

About this clonotype: Possible read error: a much larger clone is one base away. The rearrangement links TRBV4-3 to TRBJ2-5; 9 nucleotides line up with TRBD1. CDR1 is LGHNA, CDR2 YSLEER, per germline. V lost 3 bases and J lost 10; bases outside the gene matches: 12. The CDR3 loop spans 15 amino acids. This chain's CDR3 is CASSQFTGGEKIQYF. The CDR3 region has the DNA TGCGCCAGCAGCCAGTTCACAGGGGGCGAAAAGATCCAGTACTTC.

The table lists this clonotype with many counts. The chain employs TRBV4-1 and TRBJ2-7, with 13 bases that match TRBD2. This CDR3 is 20 amino acids long. V lost 2 bases and J lost 0; bases outside the gene matches: 13. In germline, CDR1 is MGHRA, CDR2 YSYEKL. CDR3 sequence reads: CASSQTIQGLAGFRSYEQYF. As DNA, the CDR3 is TGCGCCAGCAGCCAAACCATACAGGGACTAGCGGGGTTCCGCTCCTACGAGCAGTACTTC.

There are many counts of this clonotype. A read error may produce the germline difference seen at one junction end. The chain couples TRBV4-1 to TRBJ2-1, with 11 bases lining up with TRBD2. The length of the CDR3 is 17 residues. The germline CDR1 and CDR2 sequences are MGHRA and YSYEKL. CDR3 in amino acids: CASSQVLLAGGPNGQFF. The CDR3 DNA reads as TGCGCCAGCAGCCAAGTTCTTCTAGCGGGGGGCCCAAATGGGCAGTTCTTC.

Notes on this clonotype: This clone may be a read error of a much larger clone one base away. V and J are TRBV12-5 and TRBJ1-4, with D possibly TRBD1 on 6 matching bases. Germline V gene lookup returns CDR1 LGHNT and CDR2 FRNRAP. The CDR3 covers 15 residues. V was pared by 4 bases and J by 6 bases, with 15 bases between. As DNA, the CDR3 is TGTGCTAGTGGTTCGACGGACAGTTCCGATGAAAAACTGTTTTTT. Translated, it gives CASGSTDSSDEKLFF.

As to this clonotype: A much larger clone is a single base away; this may be a read error. In this CDR3 the conserved last residue, phenylalanine or tryptophan, is missing, so a read error is likely. The genes are TRBV19 and TRBJ1-6; D may be TRBD1 (6 bases). CDR1 LNHDA and CDR2 SQIVND come from the germline V gene (reference sequence). CDR3 length equals 13 residues. Trimming took 8 bases from V and 9 from J, leaving 14 bases between them. The DNA of the CDR3 is TGTGCCAGTGGGGGCCGGGAGGGTTCACCCCTCCACTCT. Its protein is CASGGREGSPLHS.

This chain links TRBV7-9 with TRBJ1-1; D not certain. Trimming removed 5 bases from V and 2 bases from J, with 15 bases in between. CDR3 length equals 15 residues. Germline assignment: CDR1 SEHNR and CDR2 FQNEAQ (reference sequence). This chain's CDR3 is CASSPPKTPNTEAFF. CDR3 sequence (DNA): TGTGCCAGCAGCCCGCCTAAAACACCAAACACTGAAGCTTTCTTT.

As regards this clonotype: A much larger clone lies one base from this, so it may be a read error. The rearrangement uses TRBV20-1 and TRBJ2-7; 9 bases are shared with TRBD1. The CDR3 contains 15 residues. Germline V CDR1 and CDR2: DFQATT, SNEGSKA (reference sequence). V shed 0 bases and J 4 bases; nucleotides not matched to a gene: 7. The CDR3 DNA follows: TGCAGTGCTAGAGATGGGGGACAGGGACGGTACGAGCAGTACTTC. Its protein is CSARDGGQGRYEQYF.

Comments on this clonotype: One junction end does not reproduce the germline sequence, and a read error may be involved. The V and J genes are TRBV12-3 or TRBV12-4 and TRBJ2-5, with D perhaps matching TRBD2 (5 bases). CDR3 length: 15 amino acids. The CDR3 DNA sequence: TGTTCCAGCACCTCCTACGACGGAAGCGGAAGGACCCGGTACTTC. Translated, it gives CSSTSYDGSGRTRYF.

A word on this clonotype: A much bigger clone sits one base away, suggesting this may be a read error. The chain has TRBV10-3 and TRBJ2-3; 9 positions match TRBD2. Germline CDR1 reads ENHRY; CDR2 reads SYGVKD. CDR3 length: 17 amino acids. The V segment lost 6 bases and the J segment 1 base; nucleotides outside the gene matches: 11. In nucleotides, the CDR3 is TGTGCCATCAGCGAAGATTTTTTAGCGGGAGGCACAGATACGCAGTATTTT. Protein product: CAISEDFLAGGTDTQYF.

This clonotype was seen a handful of times. This chain joins TRBV4-3 and TRBJ1-1; D perhaps matches TRBD1 (6 bases). The CDR3 length is 18 residues. CDR1 LGHNA and CDR2 YSLEER come from the germline V gene. V lost 0 bases, J lost 1 base, and 18 bases lay in between. The CDR3 protein is CASSQEPSRRGENTEAFF. Here the CDR3 DNA reads TGCGCCAGCAGCCAAGAGCCAAGTCGCAGGGGTGAGAACACTGAAGCTTTCTTT.

The chain joins TRBV11-2 to TRBJ2-2; TRBD2 matches at 9 bases. CDR3 length: 18 amino acids. Per the germline V gene, CDR1 is SGHAT and CDR2 is FQNNGV. V shed 3 bases, J shed 2 bases, and the junction held 10 bases outside the gene matches. CDR3 bases: TGTGCCAGCAGCTTCTTTCCCCGACTAGCGGATAACACCGGGGAGCTGTTTTTT. This gives the protein CASSFFPRLADNTGELFF.

The rearrangement links TRBV15 to TRBJ1-3, with 9 bases aligning to TRBD1. The V segment lost 2 bases and the J segment 2 bases; nucleotides outside the gene matches: 4. The CDR3 is 16 residues long. Germline CDR1 LNHNV, CDR2 YYDKDF (reference sequence). The CDR3 loop is CATSRTGQGTGNTIYF. CDR3 DNA sequence: TGTGCCACCAGCAGAACGGGACAGGGAACTGGAAACACCATATATTTT.

This clonotype was seen at least ten times. The V call is TRBV4-3, the J call TRBJ2-6; D is uncertain. CDR3 size: 17 residues. V lost 0 bases to trimming and J lost 0 bases, with 9 bases between them. In germline, CDR1 is LGHNA, CDR2 YSLEER. The CDR3 sequence is CASSQDWGFSGANVLTF. CDR3 DNA: TGCGCCAGCAGCCAAGATTGGGGATTCTCTGGGGCCAACGTCCTGACTTTC.

This clonotype was detected only a few times. This chain joins TRBV27 and TRBJ1-1; no firm D call. The CDR3 has 14 amino acids. Trimming removed 0 bases at V and 3 bases at J, with 8 bases between. The germline gives CDR1 MNHEY, CDR2 SMNVEV (reference sequence). CDR3 nucleotide sequence: TGTGCCAGCAGTTTATCGGCGGGTTACACTGAAGCTTTCTTT. This sequence encodes CASSLSAGYTEAFF.

This clonotype was seen a handful of times. The chain combines TRBV2 with TRBJ1-2; 8 bases match TRBD1. CDR3 length equals 16 residues. The germline gives CDR1 SNHLY, CDR2 FYNNEI. V lost 4 bases and J lost 5; bases outside the gene matches: 12. The CDR3 region has the DNA TGTGCCAGCAGTGGGTCCAGGGGGCGGTTCTCTTATGGCTACACCTTC. Its protein product is CASSGSRGRFSYGYTF.

The J gene is TRBJ2-1, the V gene TRBV6-2 or TRBV6-3; 7 bases agree with TRBD2. Looked up from germline, CDR1 is MNHEY and CDR2 is SVGEGT. Trimming removed 2 bases from V and 7 bases from J; junction bases left unmatched: 5. The CDR3 is 14 amino acids. Here the CDR3 reads CASSYEGRGNEQFF. In DNA, the CDR3 is TGTGCCAGCAGTTACGAGGGGCGGGGGAATGAGCAGTTCTTC.

Ten or more counts support this clonotype. The junction and the germline gene differ at one end; a read error may be behind it. The rearrangement joins TRBV4-1 to TRBJ1-2; D may be TRBD1 (5 bases). The germline V gene has CDR1 MGHRA and CDR2 YSYEKL. The CDR3 has 13 amino acids. CDR3 sequence: CASRQAGQYGYTF. CDR3 DNA sequence: TGCGCCAGCAGACAAGCGGGGCAGTATGGCTACACCTTC.

With regard to this clonotype: A clone one base away is much larger, so this may be a read error. CDR3 in DNA: TGCAGTGCCGATCTCCAGACTAACGGGGGCCAAGAGACCCAGTACTTC. This gives the protein CSADLQTNGGQETQYF. The chain uses TRBV20-1 and TRBJ2-5; D may be TRBD2 (6 bases). V lost 6 bases and J lost 1, with 21 bases in between. Germline V lookup: CDR1 DFQATT, CDR2 SNEGSKA (reference sequence). CDR3 size: 16 residues.

This clonotype appeared many times. This rearrangement joins TRBV7-9 to TRBJ2-1; no definite D call. V was cut by 4 bases and J by 0 bases, with 13 bases left in between. The germline V gene has CDR1 SEHNR and CDR2 FQNEAQ (reference sequence). The CDR3 contains 16 residues. The CDR3, as DNA: TGTGCCAGCAGCTCAACCGGGCCTCCCTCCTACAATGAGCAGTTCTTC. This codes for CASSSTGPPSYNEQFF. The full variable domain, completed using reference TRBV7-9 and TRBJ2-1, is DTGVSQNPRHKITKRGQNVTFRCDPISEHNRLYWYRQTLGQGPEFLTYFQNEAQLEKSRLLSDRFSAERPKGSFSTLEIQRTEQGDSAMYLCASSSTGPPSYNEQFFGPGTRLTVL.

The V gene is TRBV7-2, the J gene TRBJ2-2; TRBD2 matches at 12 bases. The junction had 5 bases not matched to a gene; V was cut back by 5 bases and J by 7 bases. The V gene's germline CDR1 is SGHTA and CDR2 FQGNSA. This CDR3 spans 15 amino acids. The CDR3: CASSPRTSGDGELFF. The DNA for the CDR3 is TGTGCCAGCAGCCCGCGGACTAGCGGGGACGGGGAGCTGTTTTTT.

Concerning this clonotype itself: Since a much larger clone is just one base distant, this may be a read error. This rearrangement joins TRBV27 to TRBJ1-5, with D unresolved. CDR1 is MNHEY and CDR2 is SMNVEV in the germline V gene (reference sequence). This CDR3 is 12 amino acids long. The CDR3, as DNA: TGTGCCAGCAGTCAGTGGAATCAGCCCCGGCATTTT. It is translated as CASSQWNQPRHF.

This rearrangement joins TRBV4-1 to TRBJ2-7; 9 nucleotides align to TRBD1. This CDR3 has 18 residues. Germline V gene data show CDR1 as MGHRA and CDR2 as YSYEKL. J gave up 1 base and V 0 bases, and 10 bases lay outside the gene matches. In DNA, the CDR3 is TGCGCCAGCAGCCAAGATAAGTCGGGGACAGGGCTTTCCTACGAGCAGTACTTC. Its translation: CASSQDKSGTGLSYEQYF.

The chain joins TRBV28 to TRBJ2-3; 14 bases are shared with TRBD2. The CDR3 has 16 residues. The ends lost 0 bases at V and 10 bases at J; junction bases unmatched: 6. The V gene's germline CDR1 is MDHEN and CDR2 SYDVKM. The CDR3 coding sequence is TGTGCCAGCAGTTTATGGACTAGCGGGGGGGCGGGGCCGCAGTATTTT. Translation gives CASSLWTSGGAGPQYF.

Remarks on this clonotype: No conserved phenylalanine or tryptophan ends this CDR3, so it is likely a read error. The chain combines TRBV6-6 with TRBJ2-3; tentative D call: TRBD1 (6 bases). Trimming left V 0 bases short and J 1 base short, with 11 bases between. Germline CDR1 and CDR2: MNHNY and SVGAGI (reference sequence). This CDR3 region has 16 residues. DNA of the CDR3: TGTGCCAGCAGTTACTCGGCGGCAGGGGGCACAGATACGCAGTATTGT. Translated, it gives CASSYSAAGGTDTQYC.

The V gene is TRBV19, the J gene TRBJ1-1, with a tentative D call TRBD1 (6 bases). V was clipped by 3 bases and J by 7 bases, with 12 bases between them. Germline CDR1 and CDR2: LNHDA and SQIVND (reference sequence). The CDR3 consists of 13 residues. The CDR3 coding sequence is TGTGCCAGTAGTATCGGGACACCGCTTGAAGCTTTCTTT. Amino acids: CASSIGTPLEAFF.

In its sample, this clonotype was seen a few times. V gene TRBV12-3 or TRBV12-4 combines with J gene TRBJ1-5; a possible D gene is TRBD1 (6 bases). CDR3 length: 14 residues. V was shortened by 1 base and J by 7 bases, with 11 bases between the two germline ends. CDR3 in amino acids: CASSLGARGQPQHF. CDR3 bases: TGTGCCAGCAGTTTAGGTGCCAGGGGACAGCCCCAGCATTTT.